This entry lists 27 T cell receptor beta chains sequenced from one sample in a study of blood T cell repertoires in COVID-19. TCRdb keeps only in-frame clones here, not all; method: immunoSEQ multiplex PCR. This sample has some 90,000 clones, with over 70% found just once. The material sequenced was peripheral blood. These receptors were collected from a man in his fifties or sixties with acute or convalescent COVID-19.

This clone was observed a single time. The genes are TRBV4-3 and TRBJ1-2, with 10 bases identical to TRBD1. V lost 0 bases and J lost 6; bases outside the gene matches: 4. The germline V gene has CDR1 LGHNA and CDR2 YSLEER. This CDR3 spans 15 amino acids. The CDR3 bases are TGCGCCAGCAGCCAAGATTTGGGACAGGGGAATGGCTACACCTTC. Translation gives CASSQDLGQGNGYTF.

V is TRBV6-1 and J is TRBJ2-7, with D uncertain. The CDR3 extends over 13 amino acids. Trimming left V 1 base short and J 3 bases short, with 7 bases between. Germline assignment: CDR1 MNHNS and CDR2 SASEGT. This CDR3 is CASSEVALYEQYF. Written as DNA, the CDR3 is TGTGCCAGCAGTGAAGTTGCACTCTACGAGCAGTACTTC.

The rearrangement links TRBV28 to TRBJ2-1, with 10 positions matching TRBD1. CDR1 is MDHEN and CDR2 is SYDVKM in the germline V gene. J gave up 7 bases and V 5 bases, and 8 bases lay outside the gene matches. The CDR3 has 15 amino acids. The CDR3 sequence is CASSGADRGENEQFF. CDR3 nucleotides: TGTGCCAGCAGTGGGGCGGACAGGGGGGAAAATGAGCAGTTCTTC. Variable domain in full (rest from reference TRBV28 and TRBJ2-1): DVKVTQSSRYLVKRTGEKVFLECVQDMDHENMFWYRQDPGLGLRLIYFSYDVKMKEKGDIPEGYSVSREKKERFSLILESASTNQTSMYLCASSGADRGENEQFFGPGTRLTVL.

The gene calls are TRBV3-1 (or the pseudogene TRBV3-2) and TRBJ1-3; no reliable D call. V was shortened by 4 bases and J by 0 bases, with 10 bases between the two germline ends. CDR3 length: 15 amino acids. The germline CDR1 and CDR2 sequences are LGHDT and YNNKEL (reference sequence). The CDR3 nucleotides read TGTGCCAGCAGCCTTACTGCTTTCTCTGGAAACACCATATATTTT. It encodes CASSLTAFSGNTIYF.

This clone is classed as medium-sized. This chain connects TRBV7-9 to TRBJ2-5; possibly TRBD2 for D (5 bases). CDR1 and CDR2 from the germline V gene are SEHNR and FQNEAQ (reference sequence). V was pared by 1 base and J by 0 bases, with 12 bases between. This CDR3 is built from 16 residues. This chain's CDR3 is CASSLGSGTYQETQYF. In DNA form, the CDR3 reads TGTGCCAGCAGCTTAGGAAGCGGCACGTACCAAGAGACCCAGTACTTC.

The CDR3 spells CASSWDTTSYEQYF. The CDR3, as DNA: TGTGCCAGCAGCTGGGACACTACCTCCTACGAGCAGTACTTC. The chain uses TRBV11-2 and TRBJ2-7; tentative D call: TRBD1 (6 bases). V was pared by 4 bases and J by 0 bases, with 10 bases between. Per germline, CDR1 SGHAT and CDR2 FQNNGV. The CDR3 is 14 residues long.

CDR3 in DNA: TGTGCCAGCAGCGGGACTAGCGGGAGGGCCACCGGGGAGCTGTTTTTT. Its translation: CASSGTSGRATGELFF. The chain combines TRBV4-2 with TRBJ2-2; 16 nucleotides agree with TRBD2. The CDR3 covers 16 residues. Unmatched junction bases numbered 1, after V lost 5 bases and J lost 4 bases. The germline CDR1 and CDR2 sequences are LGHNA and YNFKEQ.

The CDR3 protein is CASSQSGPLDNQPQHF. Written as DNA, the CDR3 is TGCGCCAGCAGCCAATCAGGGCCCCTTGACAATCAGCCCCAGCATTTT. This rearrangement joins TRBV4-1 to TRBJ1-5; D is possibly TRBD1 (5 bases). CDR3 length: 16 amino acids. Per the germline V gene, CDR1 is MGHRA and CDR2 is YSYEKL. V lost 2 bases and J 3 bases, leaving 14 bases between the germline ends.

The rearrangement uses TRBV11-3 and TRBJ1-6; 8 bases match TRBD1. Germline assignment: CDR1 SGHNT and CDR2 YENEEA. This CDR3 is 15 amino acids long. The V gene end was trimmed by 5 bases and the J gene end by 8 bases; junction bases not matched to a gene: 8. The CDR3 loop is CASSARTGRDSPLHF. The CDR3 bases are TGTGCCAGCAGCGCCCGGACAGGGCGGGATTCACCCCTCCACTTT.

V gene TRBV19 combines with J gene TRBJ1-3; maybe TRBD1 (6 bases). Trimming removed 7 bases from V and 0 bases from J, with 10 bases in between. This CDR3 has 14 residues. Looked up from germline, CDR1 is LNHDA and CDR2 is SQIVND (reference sequence). Here the CDR3 DNA reads TGTGCCAGTAATCAGGGGTACTCTGGAAACACCATATATTTT. This gives the protein CASNQGYSGNTIYF.

The rearrangement links TRBV6-5 to TRBJ1-1; D gene unclear. V lost 6 bases and J lost 4, with 12 bases in between. CDR3 size: 13 residues. The germline V gene has CDR1 MNHEY and CDR2 SVGAGI. The CDR3 region is CASRPSGVTEAFF. The CDR3 DNA reads as TGTGCCAGCAGACCCTCCGGGGTCACTGAAGCTTTCTTT.

This clone was detected a few times. The chain carries TRBV7-2 and TRBJ1-2; D not resolved. The CDR3 has 13 residues. CDR1 is SGHTA and CDR2 is FQGNSA in the germline V gene. Deletions cut 2 bases from V and 2 bases from J, with 6 bases between. The DNA of the CDR3 is TGTGCCAGCAGCTTAAGAGAAAACTATGGCTACACCTTC. This sequence encodes CASSLRENYGYTF.

This sequence joins TRBV10-3 and TRBJ1-4; D may be TRBD1 (5 bases). Between the trimmed V and J ends, which lost 5 bases and 0 bases, there was a span of 10 bases. CDR3 size: 15 residues. Germline V gene data show CDR1 as ENHRY and CDR2 as SYGVKD. CDR3 sequence (DNA): TGTGCCATCAGTCCCTCGGGGGCAACTAATGAAAAACTGTTTTTT. It yields the protein CAISPSGATNEKLFF.

V is TRBV4-3 and J is TRBJ2-7, with 8 nucleotides matching TRBD1. This CDR3 is 15 amino acids long. With 0 bases clipped from V and 4 bases from J, the junction kept 5 bases outside the gene matches. Germline CDR1 reads LGHNA; CDR2 reads YSLEER. CDR3 in DNA: TGCGCCAGCAGCCAAGATAGGACAGGGACGTACGAGCAGTACTTC. Translating it yields CASSQDRTGTYEQYF.

The chain carries TRBV2 and TRBJ1-5; TRBD1 aligns across 8 bases. The trim removed 4 bases at V and 1 base at J, leaving 6 bases unmatched. The germline V gene has CDR1 SNHLY and CDR2 FYNNEI. The CDR3 spans 16 residues. CDR3 amino acids: CASSAPGQESNQPQHF. The DNA of the CDR3 is TGTGCCAGCAGTGCACCGGGACAGGAGAGCAATCAGCCCCAGCATTTT.

Notes on this clone: It is unclear where the CDR3 begins or ends on the DNA, so no DNA is shown, and the CDR3 is as TCRdb lists it. This chain uses TRBV2 with TRBJ1-4; the table's D call, TRBD1, has no DNA check behind it. Germline V CDR1 and CDR2: SNHLY, FYNNEI. The CDR3 has 17 residues if both end residues are counted. This chain's CDR3 is CASSAISGQGNKKKLFF.

The J gene is TRBJ2-5, the V gene TRBV25-1; 7 nucleotides match TRBD2. The CDR3 runs to 16 residues. The V gene's germline CDR1 is MGHDK and CDR2 SYGVNS. The trim removed 3 bases at V and 3 bases at J, leaving 10 bases unmatched. CDR3 bases: TGTGCCAGCAGTGATGGGATTGCGGGGGTTAAAGAGACCCAGTACTTC. Translated, it gives CASSDGIAGVKETQYF.

The rearrangement uses TRBV18 and TRBJ1-1; a possible D gene is TRBD1 (6 bases). Germline lookup yields CDR1 KGHSH and CDR2 LQKENI. The CDR3 is made up of 12 amino acids. V dropped 3 bases and J dropped 12 bases, with 14 bases sitting between them. The CDR3 is CASSPGAKVTFF. CDR3 DNA: TGTGCCAGCTCACCGGGGGCTAAAGTAACTTTCTTT. The whole variable domain, remainder taken from reference TRBV18 and TRBJ1-1, is NAGVMQNPRHLVRRRGQEARLRCSPMKGHSHVYWYRQLPEEGLKFMVYLQKENIIDESGMPKERFSAEFPKEGPSILRIQQVVRGDSAAYFCASSPGAKVTFFGQGTRLTVV.

This rearrangement joins TRBV3-1 (or the pseudogene TRBV3-2) to TRBJ1-1, with no clear D. The V end lost 1 base, the J end lost 1 base, and 10 bases lay between the germline ends. CDR1 is LGHDT and CDR2 is YNNKEL in the germline V gene (reference sequence). The CDR3 has 15 amino acids. The CDR3 coding sequence is TGTGCCAGCAGCCAAGCCTGGCGAGGGAACACTGAAGCTTTCTTT. Encoded protein: CASSQAWRGNTEAFF.

The DNA for the CDR3 is TGCAGCGCTGTTACAGGGTTGAACACTGAAGCTTTCTTT. It codes for CSAVTGLNTEAFF. The chain carries TRBV29-1 and TRBJ1-1; tentative D call: TRBD1 (6 bases). The CDR3 spans 13 residues. The germline CDR1 and CDR2 sequences are SQVTM and ANQGSEA. V was pared by 7 bases and J by 0 bases, with 12 bases between.

The chain recombines TRBV18 with TRBJ2-2; possibly TRBD1 for D (5 bases). This CDR3 is 15 amino acids long. The V end was cut by 6 bases, the J end by 4 bases, with 15 bases between. CDR1 is KGHSH and CDR2 is LQKENI in the germline V gene. The CDR3 region is CASSLDRPSTGELFF. CDR3 DNA: TGTGCCAGCTCCCTAGACAGACCGAGCACCGGGGAGCTGTTTTTT.

The genes are TRBV27 and TRBJ1-2; perhaps TRBD1 as D (6 bases). The length of the CDR3 is 12 residues. Germline V gene lookup returns CDR1 MNHEY and CDR2 SMNVEV (reference sequence). Trimming pared 6 bases from V and 7 bases from J, leaving 12 bases between. The CDR3 nucleotides are TGTGCCAGCAGAGTCAGGGGCGGTGGCTACACCTTC. Its translation: CASRVRGGGYTF.

This chain links TRBV7-2 with TRBJ1-1; a weak D match, TRBD1 (5 bases). The CDR3 is 14 residues long. CDR1 and CDR2 (germline): SGHTA, FQGNSA. Trimming stripped 6 bases from V and 2 bases from J, with 13 bases between. CDR3 DNA sequence: TGTGCCAGCAGAGGGACGGGGGGAAACACTGAAGCTTTCTTT. This codes for CASRGTGGNTEAFF.

The chain carries TRBV23-1 and TRBJ1-5; the D gene is possibly TRBD1 (5 bases). TRBV23-1 is given ORF status, its function remaining uncertain. The length of the CDR3 is 16 residues. The V end lost 6 bases, the J end lost 7 bases, and 22 bases lay between the germline ends. This CDR3 reads CASSLPSGDGGQPQHF. DNA for the CDR3: TGCGCCAGCAGCCTGCCCTCGGGGGACGGTGGACAGCCCCAGCATTTT.

The genes are TRBV28 and TRBJ2-5, with 8 bases lining up with TRBD2. There are 14 residues in the CDR3. Germline V gene lookup returns CDR1 MDHEN and CDR2 SYDVKM. After removal of 3 bases from V and 6 bases from J, the junction contained 6 bases not matched to a gene. The CDR3 sequence: CASSFPGRAQTQYF. Here the CDR3 DNA reads TGTGCCAGCAGTTTCCCCGGGAGGGCCCAGACCCAGTACTTC.

The chain employs TRBV9 and TRBJ2-7; 15 bases map to TRBD2. Germline trimming cut 4 bases from V and 5 bases from J; bases unmatched to any gene: 10. The CDR3 sequence is 17 residues long. Germline V CDR1 and CDR2: SGDLS, YYNGEE. CDR3 coding DNA: TGTGCCAGCAGCCCTCGGACTAGCGGGGGGGCCGTTCACGAGCAGTACTTC. Residues: CASSPRTSGGAVHEQYF.

V and J are TRBV28 and TRBJ1-2, with 7 bases that match TRBD1. The length of the CDR3 is 13 residues. Trimming cost V 6 bases and J 5 bases; bases outside gene matches: 6. Germline lookup yields CDR1 MDHEN and CDR2 SYDVKM. The CDR3 here is CASRTDRRYGYTF. CDR3 DNA: TGTGCCAGCAGAACGGACAGGAGGTATGGCTACACCTTC.